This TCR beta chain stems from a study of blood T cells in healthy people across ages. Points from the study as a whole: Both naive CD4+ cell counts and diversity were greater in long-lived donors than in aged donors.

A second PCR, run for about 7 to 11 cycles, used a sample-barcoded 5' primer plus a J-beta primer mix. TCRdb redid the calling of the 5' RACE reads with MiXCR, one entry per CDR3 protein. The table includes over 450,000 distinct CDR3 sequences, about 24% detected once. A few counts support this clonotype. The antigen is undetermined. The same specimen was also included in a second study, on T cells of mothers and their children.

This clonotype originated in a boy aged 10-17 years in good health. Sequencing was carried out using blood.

The DNA for the CDR3 is TGTGCCACCAGCCCGTCCGGGGAGACCCAGTACTTC. As protein: CATSPSGETQYF. The V gene is TRBV15, the J gene TRBJ2-5; no clear D. Germline V lookup: CDR1 LNHNV, CDR2 YYDKDF (reference sequence). The ends were cut back, 5 bases at V and 5 bases at J, with 9 bases in the middle. This CDR3 has 12 amino acids.